These T cell receptor beta chains were read from a single sample in a study of T-cell reconstitution after alpha-beta-depleted transplantation in children. TCRdb passed the PCR reads through MiXCR, listing each CDR3 protein once. The sample includes 600,000 to 800,000 distinct CDR3 sequences, over 10% of them seen just once. The specimen comprised PBMCs, sampled before TCRalphabeta/CD19-depleted stem cell transplant. Receptors were obtained from a girl aged 2 to 10 with congenital amegakaryocytic thrombocytopenia, due to receive a stem cell transplant. The CDR3 runs from the conserved cysteine through the conserved F or W. The D gene is left open where the match is weak. Expanded clones are given a class, and other clones once, few, many or no size at all.

clone_size: NA; j_call: TRBJ2-1; v_call: TRBV19; d_call: TRBD2; cdr3_nt: TGTGCCAGTAGTAGGACTAGCGGGAGCCGGGACAATGAGCAGTTCTTC; cdr3_aa: CASSRTSGSRDNEQFF
clone_size: NA; j_call: TRBJ1-3; v_call: TRBV4-2; d_call: NA; cdr3_nt: TGTGCCAGCAGCCAACCGGTTTGTACGGCCGAGTGCACTGGAAACACCATATATTTT; cdr3_aa: CASSQPVCTAECTGNTIYF
clone_size: few; j_call: TRBJ2-7; v_call: TRBV28; d_call: TRBD2; cdr3_nt: TGTGCCAGCAGTTCCTCATGGACTAGCGGCCTCGAGCAGTACTTC; cdr3_aa: CASSSSWTSGLEQYF
clone_size: many; j_call: TRBJ2-1; v_call: TRBV20-1; d_call: TRBD2; cdr3_nt: TGCAGTGCTAGAGAGTTGCGGGAGACGCACAATGAGCAGTTCTTC; cdr3_aa: CSARELRETHNEQFF
clone_size: few; j_call: TRBJ1-2; v_call: TRBV29-1; d_call: NA; cdr3_nt: TGCAGCGTTGTTCTCCTTGCCCAGGGGTCATTCGGCTACACCTTC; cdr3_aa: CSVVLLAQGSFGYTF
clone_size: NA; j_call: TRBJ1-5; v_call: TRBV27; d_call: NA; cdr3_nt: TGTGCCAGCAGTTTAACGGGGTTTCGGGAGGTGGATCAGCCCCAGCATTTT; cdr3_aa: CASSLTGFREVDQPQHF
clone_size: many; j_call: TRBJ2-5; v_call: TRBV7-9; d_call: TRBD2; cdr3_nt: TGTGCCAGCAGCTCGGCTAGCGGGAGTAGGGGGGAGACCCAGTACTTC; cdr3_aa: CASSSASGSRGETQYF
clone_size: many; j_call: TRBJ1-2; v_call: TRBV4-2; d_call: NA; cdr3_nt: TGTGCCAGCAGCCAAGATAGGTCGGACGCCTATGGCTACACCTTC; cdr3_aa: CASSQDRSDAYGYTF
clone_size: NA; j_call: TRBJ1-4; v_call: TRBV5-1; d_call: NA; cdr3_nt: TGCGCCAGCAGCGATGGGTCGGGTGAAAAACTGTTTTTT; cdr3_aa: CASSDGSGEKLFF
clone_size: few; j_call: TRBJ1-1; v_call: TRBV5-6; d_call: NA; cdr3_nt: TGTGCCAGCAGCTTGCTGTGGGTCACTGAAGCTTTCTTT; cdr3_aa: CASSLLWVTEAFF
clone_size: many; j_call: TRBJ2-3; v_call: TRBV20-1; d_call: NA; cdr3_nt: TGCAGTGCTAGTGGGGGTAGCACTAGCCCAGATACGCAGTATTTT; cdr3_aa: CSASGGSTSPDTQYF
clone_size: many; j_call: TRBJ2-1; v_call: TRBV14; d_call: NA; cdr3_nt: TGTGCCAGCAGCCGTGGGGCCTTCGATGAGCAGTTCTTC; cdr3_aa: CASSRGAFDEQFF
clone_size: NA; j_call: TRBJ2-7; v_call: TRBV28; d_call: NA; cdr3_nt: TGTGCCAGCAGTTTTCCTGGCCGAACCTACGAGCAGTACTTC; cdr3_aa: CASSFPGRTYEQYF
clone_size: NA; j_call: TRBJ1-5; v_call: TRBV29-1; d_call: NA; cdr3_nt: TGCAGCGTGGCTTGGGAGAGCAATCAGCCCCAGCATTTT; cdr3_aa: CSVAWESNQPQHF
clone_size: NA; j_call: TRBJ2-7; v_call: TRBV7-9; d_call: NA; cdr3_nt: TGTGCCAGCAGCCTGACAGGTGGGGGTTCTGAGCAGTACTTC; cdr3_aa: CASSLTGGGSEQYF
clone_size: many; j_call: TRBJ2-5; v_call: TRBV5-1; d_call: TRBD2; cdr3_nt: TGCGCCAGCAGCCTATCTGGTTTAGCGGGAGTAGAGACCCAGTACTTC; cdr3_aa: CASSLSGLAGVETQYF
clone_size: many; j_call: TRBJ2-1; v_call: TRBV20-1; d_call: NA; cdr3_nt: TGCAGTGCGACGGGGGAGGCGGATTTTGGTGAGCAGTTCTTC; cdr3_aa: CSATGEADFGEQFF
clone_size: few; j_call: TRBJ1-5; v_call: TRBV7-8; d_call: NA; cdr3_nt: TGTGCCAGCAGCTTAGCCGCCGGCTACAATCAGCCCCAGCATTTT; cdr3_aa: CASSLAAGYNQPQHF
clone_size: many; j_call: TRBJ2-1; v_call: TRBV29-1; d_call: NA; cdr3_nt: TGCAGCGTTGAAACAACCTACAATGAGCAGTTCTTC; cdr3_aa: CSVETTYNEQFF
clone_size: many; j_call: TRBJ2-6; v_call: TRBV5-5; d_call: TRBD1; cdr3_nt: TGTGCCAGCGGGACAGCTGGGGCCAACGTCCTGACTTTC; cdr3_aa: CASGTAGANVLTF
clone_size: few; j_call: TRBJ2-5; v_call: TRBV6-1; d_call: TRBD2; cdr3_nt: TGTGCCAGCAGTCCGACCGCTAGCGGGAAGCAAGAGACCCAGTACTTC; cdr3_aa: CASSPTASGKQETQYF
clone_size: NA; j_call: TRBJ2-1; v_call: TRBV5-1; d_call: TRBD2; cdr3_nt: TGCGCCAGCAGCTTGGATAGCGGGAGATTTGGTGAGCAGTTCTTC; cdr3_aa: CASSLDSGRFGEQFF
clone_size: many; j_call: TRBJ1-3; v_call: TRBV6-5; d_call: NA; cdr3_nt: TGTGCCAGCAGTTACTCGAGGTACCTTGAGGGCGGAAACACCATATATTTT; cdr3_aa: CASSYSRYLEGGNTIYF
clone_size: NA; j_call: TRBJ2-1; v_call: TRBV20-1; d_call: TRBD2; cdr3_nt: TGCAGTGCTAGAGGACTAGCGGGACCTGGGAGGGGGTACTTTGAGCAGTTCTTC; cdr3_aa: CSARGLAGPGRGYFEQFF
clone_size: NA; j_call: TRBJ2-7; v_call: TRBV6-5; d_call: TRBD1; cdr3_nt: TGTGCCAGCAGTCACACGCCGGGACAGGGGTACGAGCAGTACTTC; cdr3_aa: CASSHTPGQGYEQYF
clone_size: NA; j_call: TRBJ2-7; v_call: TRBV12-3/TRBV12-4; d_call: NA; cdr3_nt: TGTGCCAGCAGTTTAGTAGGGGCCGAGGGTCCGTACTTC; cdr3_aa: CASSLVGAEGPYF
clone_size: NA; j_call: TRBJ2-7; v_call: TRBV5-1; d_call: TRBD1; cdr3_nt: TGCGCCAGCAGCAGAGGACAGGGAATTAGAGAGCAGTACTTC; cdr3_aa: CASSRGQGIREQYF
clone_size: once; j_call: TRBJ2-1; v_call: TRBV29-1; d_call: TRBD2; cdr3_nt: TGCAGCGTTGAGACTAGCGGGAGCGTCGTTGATGAGCAGTTCTTC; cdr3_aa: CSVETSGSVVDEQFF
clone_size: many; j_call: TRBJ2-2; v_call: TRBV12-3/TRBV12-4; d_call: NA; cdr3_nt: TGTGCCAGCAGTTCCCAGTTGCGGGCCGGGGAGCTGTTTTTT; cdr3_aa: CASSSQLRAGELFF
clone_size: many; j_call: TRBJ2-2; v_call: TRBV24-1; d_call: NA; cdr3_nt: TGTGCCACCAGTGCCTCAGGGACCGGGGAGCTGTTTTTT; cdr3_aa: CATSASGTGELFF
clone_size: NA; j_call: TRBJ2-5; v_call: TRBV7-9; d_call: NA; cdr3_nt: TGTGCCAGCAGCTTGATAGGGTTTAAAGAGACCCAGTACTTC; cdr3_aa: CASSLIGFKETQYF
clone_size: NA; j_call: TRBJ2-2; v_call: TRBV11-1; d_call: NA; cdr3_nt: TGTGCCAGCAGCTTAAGTATTCCCGGGGAGCTGTTTTTT; cdr3_aa: CASSLSIPGELFF